A selection of T cell receptor beta chains follows, all from one sample in a study of T cells in Graves' hyperthyroidism and ophthalmopathy. TCRdb itself ran the multiplex PCR reads through MiXCR, one entry per CDR3 protein. The profile covers approximately 510,000 distinct CDR3 sequences, with over 45% appearing a single time and around two fifths taken by the ten largest. Sequencing was done on a sample of peripheral blood or thyroid tissue (not recorded which). The source is an adult woman with Graves' disease, either hyperthyroidism or ophthalmopathy (not recorded which). Each CDR3 is given with its conserved first and last residue. A D gene is named only where the DNA matches it firmly. Rows may omit the clone size; those that give it use once, few, many or a size class.

many,TRBD2,TRBJ2-5,15,TRBV20-1,CSAHTSGTSEETQYF,TGCAGTGCTCACACCTCTGGGACTAGCGAGGAGACCCAGTACTTC
-,TRBD1,TRBJ2-5,16,TRBV10-1,CASSESSTRGQETQYF,TGCGCCAGCAGTGAGTCGTCCACCAGGGGGCAAGAGACCCAGTACTTC
-,-,TRBJ1-5,14,TRBV7-2,CASKTDYSNQPQHF,TGTGCCAGCAAGACGGACTATAGCAATCAGCCCCAGCATTTT
-,-,TRBJ1-3,15,TRBV2,CASSPSTTSGNTIYF,TGTGCCAGCAGTCCCTCTACCACCTCTGGAAACACCATATATTTT
few,-,TRBJ1-5,14,TRBV2,CASGGGGGAQPQHF,TGTGCCAGCGGAGGGGGGGGCGGGGCTCAGCCCCAGCATTTT
many,-,TRBJ1-5,13,TRBV12-3/TRBV12-4,CASSFGRGSPQHF,TGTGCCAGCAGTTTTGGAAGGGGGTCGCCCCAGCATTTT
-,-,TRBJ1-5,15,TRBV20-1,CSATPLAGDIETQHF,TGCAGTGCTACCCCCCTAGCGGGAGATATTGAGACCCAGCATTTT
many,-,TRBJ1-4,13,TRBV30,CAWSATGLTELFF,TGTGCCTGGAGTGCGACAGGTCTTACGGAACTGTTTTTT
-,TRBD1,TRBJ2-5,14,TRBV18,CASSPRDRGETQYF,TGTGCCAGCTCACCCCGGGACAGGGGAGAGACCCAGTACTTC
-,TRBD2,TRBJ2-6,15,TRBV5-1,CASSSLLAGAYVLTF,TGCGCCAGCAGCTCTCTCCTAGCGGGGGCCTACGTCCTGACTTTC
-,TRBD1,TRBJ1-5,13,TRBV20-1,CSAPGQGGQPQHF,TGCAGTGCCCCAGGACAGGGTGGTCAGCCCCAGCATTTT
-,-,TRBJ1-5,14,TRBV2,CTSRAPYSNQPQHF,TGTACCAGCAGAGCCCCCTATAGCAATCAGCCCCAGCATTTT
-,-,TRBJ1-2,17,TRBV10-2,CASSDDASQGGSYGYTF,TGCGCCAGCAGTGACGATGCCTCACAGGGCGGATCCTATGGCTACACCTTC
-,-,TRBJ1-1,13,TRBV10-3,CAIRPGLGTEAFF,TGTGCCATCAGACCAGGGCTGGGCACTGAAGCTTTCTTT
-,TRBD2,TRBJ2-6,18,TRBV7-8,CASSLRTSVSSGANVLTF,TGTGCCAGCAGCTTACGGACTAGCGTCAGCTCTGGGGCCAACGTCCTGACTTTC
-,TRBD1,TRBJ1-2,13,TRBV7-9,CVSRTGGNYGYTF,TGTGTCAGCAGGACAGGGGGTAACTATGGCTACACCTTC
few,TRBD1,TRBJ1-2,16,TRBV7-2,CASSLDAGGTYYGYTF,TGTGCCAGCAGCTTAGACGCAGGGGGCACTTACTATGGCTACACCTTC
many,TRBD2,TRBJ2-7,17,TRBV7-2,CASSLGLAGVISYEQYF,TGTGCCAGCAGCTTAGGGCTAGCGGGAGTGATCTCCTACGAGCAGTACTTC
-,-,TRBJ2-6,16,TRBV7-9,CASSLHLASGANVLTF,TGTGCCAGCAGCTTACACCTAGCCTCTGGGGCCAACGTCCTGACTTTC
few,TRBD1,TRBJ1-1,14,TRBV28,CASSLRGRNTEAFF,TGTGCCAGCAGTTTGAGGGGGCGGAACACTGAAGCTTTCTTT
many,TRBD1,TRBJ2-7,15,TRBV5-1,CASSWGQGAIYEQYF,TGCGCCAGCAGCTGGGGTCAGGGGGCCATTTACGAGCAGTACTTC
few,TRBD1,TRBJ2-7,13,TRBV20-1,CSGHRDRGSEQYF,TGCAGTGGTCACCGGGACAGGGGCTCCGAGCAGTACTTC
-,TRBD1,TRBJ1-5,14,TRBV7-8,CASSWDRGYQPQHF,TGTGCCAGCAGCTGGGACAGGGGCTACCAGCCCCAGCATTTT
few,TRBD1,TRBJ2-5,15,TRBV2,CASSADRGRGETQYF,TGTGCCAGCAGTGCTGACAGGGGGCGTGGGGAGACCCAGTACTTC
-,-,TRBJ1-5,14,TRBV2,CASSEGGGRQPQHF,TGTGCCAGCAGTGAAGGGGGAGGGCGACAGCCCCAGCATTTT
-,-,TRBJ2-7,13,TRBV3-1,CASSQDPGSEQYF,TGTGCCAGCAGCCAAGATCCGGGGAGTGAGCAGTACTTC
many,-,TRBJ2-7,11,TRBV20-1,CSATGVHEQYF,TGCAGTGCTACCGGGGTCCACGAGCAGTACTTC
-,TRBD2,TRBJ2-7,15,TRBV24-1,CATSEAGTSIYEQYF,TGTGCCACCAGTGAAGCCGGGACTAGTATCTACGAGCAGTACTTC
few,-,TRBJ2-7,15,TRBV2,CASSERLSDTYEQYF,TGTGCCAGCAGCGAAAGACTGTCTGATACCTACGAGCAGTACTTC
-,-,TRBJ1-2,15,TRBV4-3,CASSRGGRPSYGYTF,TGCGCCAGCAGCCGAGGCGGCAGGCCCTCCTATGGCTACACCTTC
-,-,TRBJ2-7,13,TRBV29-1,CSVERPGISVQYF,TGCAGCGTTGAAAGGCCGGGTATATCCGTGCAGTACTTC
few,-,TRBJ2-1,14,TRBV10-3,CAISDRQGLGEQFF,TGTGCCATCAGTGACCGGCAGGGGTTAGGTGAGCAGTTCTTC
once,TRBD1,TRBJ1-2,14,TRBV24-1,CATSDRQGNYGYTF,TGTGCCACCAGTGATAGACAGGGGAACTATGGCTACACCTTC
many,-,TRBJ1-5,14,TRBV7-2,CASSGARGNQPQHF,TGTGCCAGCAGCGGGGCCAGGGGCAATCAGCCCCAGCATTTT